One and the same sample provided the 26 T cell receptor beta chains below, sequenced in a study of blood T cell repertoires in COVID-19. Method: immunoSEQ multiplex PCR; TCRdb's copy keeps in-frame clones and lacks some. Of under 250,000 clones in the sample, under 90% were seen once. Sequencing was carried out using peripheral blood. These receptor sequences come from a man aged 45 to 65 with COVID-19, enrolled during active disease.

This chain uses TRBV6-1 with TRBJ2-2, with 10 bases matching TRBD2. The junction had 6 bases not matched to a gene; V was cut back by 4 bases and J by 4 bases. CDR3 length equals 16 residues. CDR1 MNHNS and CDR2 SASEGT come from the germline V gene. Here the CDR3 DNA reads TGTGCCAGCAGTGGGCTAGCGGGAGCTTTCACCGGGGAGCTGTTTTTT. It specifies CASSGLAGAFTGELFF.

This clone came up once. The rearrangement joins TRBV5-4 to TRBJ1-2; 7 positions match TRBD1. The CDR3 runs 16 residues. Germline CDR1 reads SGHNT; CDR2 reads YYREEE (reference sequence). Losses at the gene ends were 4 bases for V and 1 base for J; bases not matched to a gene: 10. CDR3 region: CASSKPGTDSNYGYTF. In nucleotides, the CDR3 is TGTGCCAGCAGCAAGCCAGGGACAGATAGTAACTATGGCTACACCTTC.

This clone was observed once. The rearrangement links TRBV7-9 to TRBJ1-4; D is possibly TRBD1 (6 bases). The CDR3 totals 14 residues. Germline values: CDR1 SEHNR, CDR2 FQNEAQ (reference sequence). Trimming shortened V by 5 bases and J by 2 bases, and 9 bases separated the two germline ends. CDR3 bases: TGTGCCAGCAGCCGACAGGTGACTAATGAAAAACTGTTTTTT. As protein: CASSRQVTNEKLFF.

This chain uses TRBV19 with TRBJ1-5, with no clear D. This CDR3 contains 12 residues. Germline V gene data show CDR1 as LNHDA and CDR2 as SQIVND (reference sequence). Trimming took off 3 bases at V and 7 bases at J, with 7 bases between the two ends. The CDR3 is CASSIWQQPQHF. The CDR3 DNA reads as TGTGCCAGTAGTATTTGGCAGCAGCCCCAGCATTTT.

This CDR3 reads CASSFLREYGYTF. In DNA, the CDR3 is TGTGCCAGCAGTTTTCTTCGGGAATATGGCTACACCTTC. V gene TRBV12-3 or TRBV12-4 combines with J gene TRBJ1-2; D is ambiguous. This CDR3 comprises 13 residues. The ends were cut back, 3 bases at V and 5 bases at J, with 10 bases in the middle.

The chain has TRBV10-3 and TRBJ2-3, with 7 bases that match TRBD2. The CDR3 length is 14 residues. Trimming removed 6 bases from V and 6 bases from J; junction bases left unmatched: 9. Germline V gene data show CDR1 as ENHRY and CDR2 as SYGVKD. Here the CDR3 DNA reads TGTGCCATCAGATCAAGGGCGGGAGCTGATACGCAGTATTTT. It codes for CAIRSRAGADTQYF.

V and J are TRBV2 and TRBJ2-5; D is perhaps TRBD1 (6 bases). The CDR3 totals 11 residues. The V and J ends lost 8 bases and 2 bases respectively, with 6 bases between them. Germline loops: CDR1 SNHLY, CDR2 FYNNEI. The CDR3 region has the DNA TGTGCCAGCGGACAGCAAGAGACCCAGTACTTC. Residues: CASGQQETQYF.

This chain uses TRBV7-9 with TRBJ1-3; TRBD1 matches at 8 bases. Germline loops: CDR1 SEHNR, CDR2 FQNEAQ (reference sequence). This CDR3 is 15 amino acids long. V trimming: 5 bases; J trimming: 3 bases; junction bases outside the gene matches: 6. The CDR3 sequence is CASSAGQGGGNTIYF. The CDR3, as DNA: TGTGCCAGCAGCGCAGGACAGGGTGGTGGAAACACCATATATTTT.

The CDR3 here is CATQVAPYAETQYF. The CDR3 bases are TGTGCCACCCAGGTGGCCCCTTATGCTGAGACCCAGTACTTC. The V and J genes are TRBV10-3 and TRBJ2-5, with D hard to call. Germline V gene lookup returns CDR1 ENHRY and CDR2 SYGVKD. The CDR3 contains 14 residues. V shed 10 bases and J shed 5 bases, with 20 bases lying between them.

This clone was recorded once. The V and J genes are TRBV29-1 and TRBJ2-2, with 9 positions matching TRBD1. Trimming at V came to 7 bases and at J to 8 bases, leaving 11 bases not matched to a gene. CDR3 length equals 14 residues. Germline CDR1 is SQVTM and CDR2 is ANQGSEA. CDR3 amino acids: CSGRDRAASGELFF. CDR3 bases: TGCAGCGGCCGGGACAGGGCCGCTTCGGGGGAGCTGTTTTTT.

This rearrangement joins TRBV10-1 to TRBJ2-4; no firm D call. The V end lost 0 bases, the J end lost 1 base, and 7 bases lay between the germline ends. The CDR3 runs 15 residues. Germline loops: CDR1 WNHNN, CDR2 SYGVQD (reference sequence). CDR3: CASSESTGAKNIQYF. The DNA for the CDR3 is TGCGCCAGCAGTGAGTCGACTGGGGCCAAAAACATTCAGTACTTC.

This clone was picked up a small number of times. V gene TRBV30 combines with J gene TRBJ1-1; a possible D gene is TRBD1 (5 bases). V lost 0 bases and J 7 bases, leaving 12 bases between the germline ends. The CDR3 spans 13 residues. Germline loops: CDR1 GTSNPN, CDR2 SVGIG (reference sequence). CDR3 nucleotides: TGTGCCTGGAGTGTACAGGAGTATTTTGAAGCTTTCTTT. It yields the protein CAWSVQEYFEAFF.

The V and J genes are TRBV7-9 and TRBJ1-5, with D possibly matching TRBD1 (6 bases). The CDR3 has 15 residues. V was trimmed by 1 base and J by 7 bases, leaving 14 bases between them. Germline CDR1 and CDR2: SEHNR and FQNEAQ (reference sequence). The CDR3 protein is CASSLGGGSQQPQHF. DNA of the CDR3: TGTGCCAGCAGCTTAGGGGGGGGCAGCCAACAGCCCCAGCATTTT.

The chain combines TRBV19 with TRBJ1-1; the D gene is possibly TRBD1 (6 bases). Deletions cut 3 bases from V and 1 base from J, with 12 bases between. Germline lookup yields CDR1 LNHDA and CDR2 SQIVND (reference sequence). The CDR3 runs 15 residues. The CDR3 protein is CASSMRQVGNTEAFF. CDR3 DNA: TGTGCCAGTAGTATGAGACAGGTCGGGAACACTGAAGCTTTCTTT.

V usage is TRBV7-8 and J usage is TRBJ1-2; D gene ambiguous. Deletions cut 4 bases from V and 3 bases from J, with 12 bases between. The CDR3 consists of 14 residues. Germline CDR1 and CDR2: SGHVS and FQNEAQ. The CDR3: CASSSIEIYYGYTF. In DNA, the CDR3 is TGTGCCAGCAGCTCCATCGAGATATACTATGGCTACACCTTC.

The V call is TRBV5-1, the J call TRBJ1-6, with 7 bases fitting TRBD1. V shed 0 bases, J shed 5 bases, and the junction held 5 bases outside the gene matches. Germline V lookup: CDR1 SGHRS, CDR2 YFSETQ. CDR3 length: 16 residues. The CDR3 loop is CASSLGGGADNSPLHF. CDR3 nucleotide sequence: TGCGCCAGCAGCTTGGGAGGGGGCGCCGATAATTCACCCCTCCACTTT.

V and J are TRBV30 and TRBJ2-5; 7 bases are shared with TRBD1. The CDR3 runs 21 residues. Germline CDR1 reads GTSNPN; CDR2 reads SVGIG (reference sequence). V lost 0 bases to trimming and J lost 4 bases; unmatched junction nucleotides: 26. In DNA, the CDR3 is TGTGCCTGGAGTGTAGTTGGTACAGGGGTAGGGGGACCCAAGCAACGAGAGACCCAGTACTTC. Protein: CAWSVVGTGVGGPKQRETQYF. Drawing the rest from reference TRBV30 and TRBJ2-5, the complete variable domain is SQTIHQWPATLVQPVGSPLSLECTVEGTSNPNLYWYRQAAGRGLQLLFYSVGIGQISSEVPQNLSASRPQDRQFILSSKKLLLSDSGFYLCAWSVVGTGVGGPKQRETQYFGPGTRLLVL.

CDR3 sequence (DNA): TGTGCCAGCAGCGCGATGGCCGGGACTGGAGGCTACACCTTC. It encodes CASSAMAGTGGYTF. The genes are TRBV5-6 and TRBJ1-2, with a weak D call TRBD1 (5 bases). V shed 4 bases and J shed 8 bases, with 18 bases lying between them. This CDR3 is built from 14 residues. The V gene's germline CDR1 is SGHDT and CDR2 YYEEEE.

DNA for the CDR3: TGTGCCAGCAGCTTAGGCCAAGGGGGGGTCCAAGAGACCCAGTACTTC. It specifies CASSLGQGGVQETQYF. The gene calls are TRBV7-6 and TRBJ2-5, with D maybe TRBD2 (7 bases). Trimming cost V 1 base and J 1 base, with 13 bases left between them. Germline V gene data show CDR1 as SGHVS and CDR2 as FNYEAQ. CDR3 length equals 16 residues.

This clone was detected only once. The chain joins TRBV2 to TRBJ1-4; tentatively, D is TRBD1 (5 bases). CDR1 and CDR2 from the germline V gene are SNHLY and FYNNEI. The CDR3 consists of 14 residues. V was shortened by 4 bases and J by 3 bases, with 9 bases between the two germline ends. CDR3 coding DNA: TGTGCCAGCAGTGGACAGTTGGCTAATGAAAAACTGTTTTTT. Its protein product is CASSGQLANEKLFF.

The CDR3 sequence is CASSWTGGNEQFF. Here the CDR3 DNA reads TGCGCCAGCAGCTGGACAGGGGGCAATGAGCAGTTCTTC. The chain recombines TRBV5-1 with TRBJ2-1; 10 nucleotides line up with TRBD1. The germline V gene has CDR1 SGHRS and CDR2 YFSETQ. This CDR3 has 13 amino acids. Trimming removed 3 bases from V and 6 bases from J; junction bases left unmatched: 0. Filled out from reference TRBV5-1 and TRBJ2-1, the complete variable domain reads KAGVTQTPRYLIKTRGQQVTLSCSPISGHRSVSWYQQTPGQGLQFLFEYFSETQRNKGNFPGRFSGRQFSNSRSEMNVSTLELGDSALYLCASSWTGGNEQFFGPGTRLTVL.

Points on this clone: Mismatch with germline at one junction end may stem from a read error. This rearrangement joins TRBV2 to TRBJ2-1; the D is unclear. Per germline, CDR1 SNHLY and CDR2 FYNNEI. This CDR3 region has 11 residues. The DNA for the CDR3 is TGTGCCAGCAGGCCCTCTAATGAGCTGTTCTTC. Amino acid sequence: CASRPSNELFF.

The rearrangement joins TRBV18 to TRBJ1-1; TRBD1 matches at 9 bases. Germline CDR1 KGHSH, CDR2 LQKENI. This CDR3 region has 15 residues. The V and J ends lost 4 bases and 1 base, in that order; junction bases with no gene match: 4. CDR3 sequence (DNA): TGTGCCAGCTCACTAAGGACAGGGGAGAACACTGAAGCTTTCTTT. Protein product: CASSLRTGENTEAFF.

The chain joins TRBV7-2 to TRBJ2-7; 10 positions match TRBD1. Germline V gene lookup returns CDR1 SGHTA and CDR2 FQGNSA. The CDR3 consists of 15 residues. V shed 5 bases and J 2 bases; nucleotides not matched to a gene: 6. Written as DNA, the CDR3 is TGTGCCAGCAGCCTCACCGGGACAGGGGCCTACGAGCAGTACTTC. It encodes CASSLTGTGAYEQYF.

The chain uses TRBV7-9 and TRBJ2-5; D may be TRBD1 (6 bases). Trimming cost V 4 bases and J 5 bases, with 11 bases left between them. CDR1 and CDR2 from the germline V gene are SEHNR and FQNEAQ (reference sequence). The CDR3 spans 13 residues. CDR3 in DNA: TGTGCCAGCAGCTCGAGAGGGGGTGAGACCCAGTACTTC. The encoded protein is CASSSRGGETQYF.

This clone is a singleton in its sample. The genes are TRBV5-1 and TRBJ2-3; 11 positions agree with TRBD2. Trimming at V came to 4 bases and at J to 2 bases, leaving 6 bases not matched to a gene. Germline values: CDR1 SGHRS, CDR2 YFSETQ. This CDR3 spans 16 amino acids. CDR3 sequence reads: CASSRLAGRLTDTQYF. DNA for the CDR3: TGCGCCAGCAGCCGACTAGCGGGACGGCTCACAGATACGCAGTATTTT. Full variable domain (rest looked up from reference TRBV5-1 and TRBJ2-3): KAGVTQTPRYLIKTRGQQVTLSCSPISGHRSVSWYQQTPGQGLQFLFEYFSETQRNKGNFPGRFSGRQFSNSRSEMNVSTLELGDSALYLCASSRLAGRLTDTQYFGPGTRLTVL.